Given below is one T cell receptor beta chain in context. The antigen is undetermined. The data are from a study of T cell repertoires in cytomegalovirus infection. At the level of the study: Matching HLA type, along with CMV infection, was indicated by public TCR beta signatures.

Findings and limits, study-wide: The response measured ex vivo was dominated by TCR beta clonotypes (HLA-C-restricted and CMV-specific). Individuals carrying CMV plus the relevant HLA were identified by cumulative frequency of public TCR beta families.

TCRdb re-called the reads with MiXCR, one entry per CDR3 protein. The repertoire holds about 890,000 distinct CDR3 sequences, with approximately 33% as singletons. The sequencing here drew on cultured CD8+ T cells from PBMCs, taken from culture after CMV antigen stimulation. The TCR was taken from a human donor in good health (CMV status not recorded). Some clones in this sample may be carry-over from other donors' samples.

The CDR3 nucleotides are TGTGCCCTTCGGGAAGGGGGCACCGGGGAGCTGTTTTTT. Amino acids: CALREGGTGELFF. V gene TRBV7-6 combines with J gene TRBJ2-2; D possibly corresponds to TRBD1 (6 bases). Per germline, CDR1 SGHVS and CDR2 FNYEAQ. The V end was cut by 11 bases, the J end by 4 bases, with 14 bases between. The CDR3 sequence is 13 residues long.